The 3 T cell receptor beta chains in this list originate from one sample, sequenced in a study of cytomegalovirus exposure and HLA in healthy donors. With 60 Vbeta and 13 Jbeta primers, the PCR was carried out. Sequenced by immunoSEQ multiplex PCR; TCRdb stores in-frame clones only, minus some. The data contain around 100,000 clones, roughly 71% of them singletons. The sequencing input was PBMCs. These TCRs come from a man between 18 and 29 years old in good health and CMV-seropositive.

DNA for the CDR3: TGCGCCAGCAGCAAAAATTGGGGAGTTTACAATGAGCAGTTCTTC. This sequence encodes CASSKNWGVYNEQFF. The chain has TRBV5-1 and TRBJ2-1; TRBD2 might be the D (5 bases). CDR3 length equals 15 residues. The V gene lost 4 bases and the J gene lost 4 bases, with 15 bases spanning the gap. Germline-derived CDR1 and CDR2 are SGHRS and YFSETQ.

As concerns this clone: The same CDR3 arises from other DNA sequences in this sample as well. This sequence joins TRBV19 and TRBJ1-1; no firm D call. Per the germline V gene, CDR1 is LNHDA and CDR2 is SQIVND (reference sequence). V was cut by 1 base and J by 3 bases, with 9 bases left in between. The CDR3 loop spans 14 amino acids. The CDR3 DNA is TGTGCCAGTAGTATAGGTGGCGGGGACACTGAAGCTTTCTTT. Translation gives CASSIGGGDTEAFF.

The chain couples TRBV7-6 to TRBJ2-3; D possibly corresponds to TRBD2 (6 bases). Germline assignment: CDR1 SGHVS and CDR2 FNYEAQ. The CDR3 is 15 residues long. V lost 3 bases and J 2 bases, leaving 12 bases between the germline ends. CDR3 amino acids: CASSFGRGHTDTQYF. CDR3 nucleotide sequence: TGTGCCAGCAGCTTTGGGCGGGGTCACACAGATACGCAGTATTTT.